The rows below give T cell receptor beta chains drawn from one sample of a study of shared clonotypes between healthy human individuals. TCRdb's table, derived via immunoSEQ multiplex PCR, lists solely in-frame clones and lacks some. The profile shows 1,500,000 or so clones, 98% of them singletons. Specimen: naive CD4+ T cells sorted from blood. These receptors were taken from a man in his thirties or forties in good health. The conserved cysteine and the conserved F or W are not part of the CDR3 here. D genes are given only for firm matches.

TRBV29-1 | 12 | TRBD1 | SAGGQGYRTEAF
TRBV19 | 10 | . | ASSIGLYEQF
TRBV6-6 | 11 | . | ASSGGSDQPQH
TRBV5-1 | 12 | TRBD1 | ASSPRTGTYEQY
TRBV5-1 | 13 | . | ASSLVESSGNTIY
TRBV28 | 10 | . | ASSPTSYEQY
TRBV5-5 | 11 | . | ASSASGTGELF
TRBV7-9 | 12 | TRBD2 | ASLGTSSVETQY
TRBV30 | 14 | TRBD1 | AWSGEAGTGRQPQH
TRBV5-4 | 11 | . | AAGGGTDYEQY
TRBV28 | 11 | . | ASNLRQPYGYT
TRBV9 | 12 | TRBD2 | ASSPSGNTDTQY
TRBV5-1 | 14 | . | ASSLGLGPAMDTQY
TRBV28 | 13 | . | ASSLRVQLRDTQY
TRBV10-3 | 12 | . | AIRSDIGSYEQY
TRBV28 | 10 | . | ASSLLEQPQH
TRBV5-1 | 13 | TRBD1 | ASSSGTGNTGELF
TRBV6-5 | 13 | TRBD2 | ASSLQRGPYNEQF
TRBV5-6 | 13 | TRBD1 | ASSAPGQGSYEQY
TRBV9 | 13 | . | ASSVASRLHNEQF
TRBV19 | 13 | TRBD1 | ASSTTDRIYNEQF
TRBV15 | 12 | . | ATSRVQRHTEAF
TRBV10-1 | 12 | . | AFRPGGYTGELF
TRBV6-1 | 11 | . | ASSVRPGGEAF
TRBV10-2 | 13 | . | ASSGSLRPNTEAF
TRBV2 | 12 | . | ATSKEGQSYEQY
TRBV18 | 9 | . | ASSPGETQY
TRBV7-3 | 13 | . | ASSLSGFSGETQY
TRBV7-2 | 13 | . | ASSLVLSGANVLT
TRBV5-1 | 13 | TRBD2 | ASGEREGPQETQY
TRBV5-1 | 14 | . | ASSPGLKPTYNEQF
TRBV28 | 11 | . | ASRKQGRETQY
TRBV11-2 | 13 | . | ASSLGYSGANVLT
TRBV6-5 | 14 | . | ASSSRITVSYNEQF
TRBV11-2 | 14 | TRBD1 | ASSPRTGRSNQPQH
TRBV9 | 15 | . | ASSTPGGGSTYNEQF
TRBV9 | 14 | TRBD2 | ASSGAQTSGQETQY
TRBV11-2 | 11 | . | ASSLAGPGELF
TRBV7-8 | 12 | . | ASSLAQAAYEQY
TRBV28 | 10 | . | ASSPAGQPQH
TRBV9 | 14 | . | ASSVATGRQQETQY
TRBV9 | 13 | TRBD2 | ASSVGGRIDNEQF